The 17 T cell receptor beta chains listed next were all sequenced from one sample in a study of CD8 T cells in Susac syndrome. Random hexamers were used to reverse transcribe an amount of roughly 0.5 to 1 ug RNA. TCRdb used MiXCR to reprocess the immunoSEQ multiplex PCR reads, holding one entry per CDR3 protein. The sample yields 150,000 to 200,000 distinct CDR3 sequences, around 93% seen once. Sequencing input: CD8+ T cells from PBMCs. Receptor source: a human donor with Susac syndrome.

The chain recombines TRBV27 with TRBJ1-2; D remains unclear. CDR1 and CDR2 from the germline V gene are MNHEY and SMNVEV (reference sequence). Trimming took 3 bases from V and 6 from J, leaving 20 bases between them. The CDR3 length is 16 residues. The CDR3 nucleotides are TGTGCCAGCAGTTTCTCTGTCGGCGAAAAGGGAAATGGCTACACCTTC. Protein product: CASSFSVGEKGNGYTF.

The chain is built from TRBV11-2 and TRBJ2-3, with TRBD2 matching 12 bases. This CDR3 is 15 amino acids long. Germline values: CDR1 SGHAT, CDR2 FQNNGV. Unmatched junction bases numbered 5, after V lost 4 bases and J lost 6 bases. CDR3 amino acids: CASSSSGGGRDTQYF. CDR3 nucleotides: TGTGCCAGCAGCTCTAGCGGGGGGGGAAGGGATACGCAGTATTTT.

The rearrangement uses TRBV29-1 and TRBJ1-1; TRBD1 aligns across 9 bases. CDR3 length: 13 amino acids. V was clipped by 6 bases and J by 3 bases; unmatched bases: 5. The germline V gene encodes CDR1 SQVTM and CDR2 ANQGSEA. CDR3 in amino acids: CSVNRDRDTEAFF. Written as DNA, the CDR3 is TGCAGCGTCAACCGGGACAGGGACACTGAAGCTTTCTTT.

The CDR3 DNA follows: TGTGCCAGCAGCCTGGCCAAGATTACGAACACTGAAGCTTTCTTT. Encoded protein: CASSLAKITNTEAFF. The V gene is TRBV5-4, the J gene TRBJ1-1; D unclear. The CDR3 has 15 amino acids. Trimming removed 4 bases at V and 1 base at J, with 14 bases between. Germline CDR1 SGHNT, CDR2 YYREEE (reference sequence).

The CDR3 sequence is CASSAPGQGLLSSYNEQFF. Here the CDR3 DNA reads TGTGCCAGCAGCGCCCCGGGACAGGGTCTTTTGAGCTCCTACAATGAGCAGTTCTTC. The genes are TRBV5-4 and TRBJ2-1; TRBD1 aligns across 9 bases. V shed 4 bases, J shed 0 bases, and the junction held 14 bases outside the gene matches. The CDR3 spans 19 residues. The germline CDR1 and CDR2 sequences are SGHNT and YYREEE (reference sequence).

The chain carries TRBV12-3 or TRBV12-4 and TRBJ2-1; weak D call: TRBD2 (6 bases). The CDR3 is 13 residues long. Between the trimmed V and J ends, which lost 5 bases and 8 bases, there was a span of 13 bases. The CDR3 DNA follows: TGTGCCAGCAGTCAAGGGAGGCAGGATGAGCAGTTCTTC. Amino acid sequence: CASSQGRQDEQFF.

This chain connects TRBV29-1 to TRBJ2-2, with D possibly being TRBD1 (6 bases). There are 14 residues in the CDR3. The V and J ends lost 1 base and 2 bases respectively, with 8 bases between them. CDR1 is SQVTM, CDR2 ANQGSEA, per germline. CDR3 coding DNA: TGCAGCGTTGAAGCAGGGGTTAACACCGGGGAGCTGTTTTTT. This gives the protein CSVEAGVNTGELFF.

The chain joins TRBV24-1 to TRBJ2-1; tentative D call: TRBD2 (5 bases). The CDR3 covers 12 residues. CDR1 and CDR2 from the germline V gene are KGHDR and SFDVKD. With 4 bases removed from V and 7 bases from J, the gap between germline ends came to 7 bases. CDR3 DNA sequence: TGTGCCACCAGTGAATCGGGGAATGAGCAGTTCTTC. It is translated as CATSESGNEQFF.

V usage is TRBV20-1 and J usage is TRBJ1-5; 9 bases are shared with TRBD1. The CDR3 runs 18 residues. The V gene's germline CDR1 is DFQATT and CDR2 SNEGSKA (reference sequence). Unmatched junction bases numbered 14, after V lost 0 bases and J lost 5 bases. The CDR3 DNA follows: TGCAGTGCTAGAGATTCCCAATACAGGGGGCCGGTGGATCAGCCCCAGCATTTT. Amino acid sequence: CSARDSQYRGPVDQPQHF.

The genes are TRBV7-9 and TRBJ2-7; D is unclear. Germline lookup yields CDR1 SEHNR and CDR2 FQNEAQ (reference sequence). The CDR3 has 14 amino acids. The V and J ends lost 7 bases and 2 bases respectively, with 15 bases between them. CDR3 residues: CASTTSLKPYEQYF. The CDR3 DNA follows: TGTGCCAGCACCACCTCATTAAAACCCTACGAGCAGTACTTC.

This CDR3 is CSARGQGDFNQPQHF. The CDR3 nucleotides are TGCAGTGCTAGGGGACAGGGGGATTTCAATCAGCCCCAGCATTTT. This chain uses TRBV20-1 with TRBJ1-5; TRBD1 agrees at 11 bases. The J segment lost 3 bases and the V segment lost 3 bases, leaving 4 bases of the junction unmatched. Germline CDR1 reads DFQATT; CDR2 reads SNEGSKA (reference sequence). The CDR3 sequence is 15 residues long.

The chain recombines TRBV20-1 with TRBJ1-1, with D possibly TRBD1 on 5 matching bases. CDR1 is DFQATT, CDR2 SNEGSKA, per germline (reference sequence). The CDR3 runs 13 residues. With 6 bases removed from V and 2 bases from J, the gap between germline ends came to 13 bases. For the CDR3, the DNA is TGCAGTGCGACCCCCAGGGATAACACTGAAGCTTTCTTT. Amino acid sequence: CSATPRDNTEAFF.

V and J are TRBV6-4 and TRBJ2-3; TRBD2 aligns across 7 bases. V lost 4 bases and J lost 3; bases outside the gene matches: 7. There are 15 residues in the CDR3. Germline assignment: CDR1 MRHNA and CDR2 SNTAGT. Here the CDR3 DNA reads TGTGCCAGCAGTGCCCGCCTAGCGGATACAGATACGCAGTATTTT. Translation: CASSARLADTDTQYF.

The gene calls are TRBV9 and TRBJ2-1; D not certain. CDR3 size: 15 residues. From germline, CDR1 is SGDLS and CDR2 YYNGEE. Between the trimmed V and J ends, which lost 6 bases and 5 bases, there was a span of 18 bases. This chain's CDR3 is CASMPPGHPNNEQFF. The CDR3 coding sequence is TGTGCCAGCATGCCACCCGGGCACCCAAACAATGAGCAGTTCTTC.

The CDR3 DNA is TGTGCCAGTAGTGCGACAGGGGGAGACGATAGCAATCAGCCCCAGCATTTT. Its protein product is CASSATGGDDSNQPQHF. This chain connects TRBV19 to TRBJ1-5; TRBD1 matches 9 bases. CDR3 length equals 17 residues. Germline V lookup: CDR1 LNHDA, CDR2 SQIVND (reference sequence). Trimming removed 5 bases from V and 0 bases from J; junction bases left unmatched: 8.

The rearrangement uses TRBV2 and TRBJ2-7, with D perhaps matching TRBD2 (6 bases). Trimming shortened V by 8 bases and J by 6 bases, and 11 bases separated the two germline ends. From germline, CDR1 is SNHLY and CDR2 FYNNEI. The CDR3 is 11 amino acids. The DNA of the CDR3 is TGTGCCAGCCTAACGGGAGTCGAGCAGTACTTC. The encoded protein is CASLTGVEQYF.

The gene calls are TRBV4-1 and TRBJ1-5; no reliable D call. Germline-derived CDR1 and CDR2 are MGHRA and YSYEKL. The CDR3 extends over 13 amino acids. V shed 0 bases and J shed 3 bases, with 3 bases lying between them. The CDR3 DNA reads TGCGCCAGCAGCCAAGATGTCAATCAGCCCCAGCATTTT. Amino acids: CASSQDVNQPQHF.